This T cell receptor (beta chain) was observed in a study of response to subunit inactivated influenza vaccine. Points on this clonotype: Its antigen is undetermined.

Whole-study findings and limits: Authors suggested each seasonal flu vaccination may recruit only limited numbers of new T cells.

In TCRdb, the RT-PCR reads were re-called with MiXCR into one record per CDR3 protein. The sample has over 300,000 distinct CDR3 sequences, just over 20% seen once; the top ten hold about 9.4%. Between the trimmed V and J ends, which lost 6 bases and 4 bases, there was a span of 15 bases. This CDR3 is built from 14 residues. Looked up from germline, CDR1 is MNHNS and CDR2 is SASEGT. This receptor was identified in a man between 50 and 70 years old who received an inactivated influenza vaccine. The chain joins TRBV6-1 to TRBJ2-5; possibly TRBD2 for D (5 bases). Specimen: PBMCs from blood, collected approximately 22 months after vaccination. The CDR3 nucleotides are TGTGCCAGCAGGGGTCTAGCAAGTGTAGAGACCCAGTACTTC. This translates into CASRGLASVETQYF.